This T cell receptor beta chain was sequenced for a study of blood T cell repertoires in COVID-19. Study-level information: Acute-phase and convalescent COVID-19 samples originated in the United States, Italy and Spain.

Method: immunoSEQ multiplex PCR; TCRdb's copy keeps in-frame clones and lacks some. Of some 240,000 clones listed, about 87% are singletons. The CDR3 is 14 amino acids. The germline CDR1 and CDR2 sequences are SGHNT and YYREEE (reference sequence). V gave up 0 bases and J gave up 3 bases, with 9 bases separating them. The sample taken for sequencing was peripheral blood. The receptor comes from a woman aged 70 to 79 with COVID-19, enrolled during active disease. The chain recombines TRBV5-4 with TRBJ1-2; D ambiguous. In DNA form, the CDR3 reads TGTGCCAGCAGCTTGGTGAACAGATACTATGGCTACACCTTC. Amino acid sequence: CASSLVNRYYGYTF.